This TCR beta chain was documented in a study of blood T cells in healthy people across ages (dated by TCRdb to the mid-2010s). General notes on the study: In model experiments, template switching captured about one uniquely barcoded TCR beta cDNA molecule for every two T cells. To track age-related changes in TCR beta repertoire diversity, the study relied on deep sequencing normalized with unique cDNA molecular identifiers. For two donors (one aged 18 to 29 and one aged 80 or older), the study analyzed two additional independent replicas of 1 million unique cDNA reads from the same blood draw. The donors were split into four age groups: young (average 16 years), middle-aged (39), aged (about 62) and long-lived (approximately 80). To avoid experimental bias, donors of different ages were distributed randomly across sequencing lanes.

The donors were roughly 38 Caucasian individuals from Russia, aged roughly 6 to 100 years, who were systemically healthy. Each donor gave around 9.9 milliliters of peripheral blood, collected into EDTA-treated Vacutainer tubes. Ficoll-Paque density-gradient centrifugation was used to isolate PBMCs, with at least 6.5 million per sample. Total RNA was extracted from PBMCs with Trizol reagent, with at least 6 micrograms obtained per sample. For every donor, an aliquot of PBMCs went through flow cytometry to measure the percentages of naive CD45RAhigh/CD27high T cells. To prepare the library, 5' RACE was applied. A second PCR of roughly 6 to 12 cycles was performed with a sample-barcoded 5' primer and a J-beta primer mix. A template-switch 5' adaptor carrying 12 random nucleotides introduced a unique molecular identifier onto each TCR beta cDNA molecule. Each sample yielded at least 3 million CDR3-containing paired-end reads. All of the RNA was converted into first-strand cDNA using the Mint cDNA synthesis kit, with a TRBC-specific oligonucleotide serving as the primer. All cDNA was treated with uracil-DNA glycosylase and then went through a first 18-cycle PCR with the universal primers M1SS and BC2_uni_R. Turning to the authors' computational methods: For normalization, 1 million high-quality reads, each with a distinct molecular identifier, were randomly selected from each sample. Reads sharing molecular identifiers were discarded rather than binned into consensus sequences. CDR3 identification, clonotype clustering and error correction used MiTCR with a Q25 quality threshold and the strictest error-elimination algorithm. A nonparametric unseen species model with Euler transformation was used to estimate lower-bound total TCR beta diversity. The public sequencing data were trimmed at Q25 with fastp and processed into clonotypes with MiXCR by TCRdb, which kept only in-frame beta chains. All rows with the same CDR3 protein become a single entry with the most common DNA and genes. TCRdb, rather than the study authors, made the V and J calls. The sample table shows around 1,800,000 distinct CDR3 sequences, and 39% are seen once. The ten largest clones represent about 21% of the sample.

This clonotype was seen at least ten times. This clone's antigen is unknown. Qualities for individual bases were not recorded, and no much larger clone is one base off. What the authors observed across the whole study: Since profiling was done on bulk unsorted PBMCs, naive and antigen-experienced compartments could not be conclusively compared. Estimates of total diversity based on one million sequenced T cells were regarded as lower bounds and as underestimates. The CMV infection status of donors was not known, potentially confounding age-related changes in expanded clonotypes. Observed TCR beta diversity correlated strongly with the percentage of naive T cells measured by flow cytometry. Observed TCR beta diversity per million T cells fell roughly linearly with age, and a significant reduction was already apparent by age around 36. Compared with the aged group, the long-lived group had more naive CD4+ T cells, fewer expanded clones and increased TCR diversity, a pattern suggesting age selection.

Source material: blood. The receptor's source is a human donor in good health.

The CDR3 protein: CASSLGENYGYTF. Here is the DNA: TGTGCCAGCAGCTTAGGGGAGAACTATGGCTACACCTTC. The V gene is TRBV5-4 and the J gene is TRBJ1-2; perhaps TRBD1 is the D gene, with 5 bases matching. Counted from cysteine to phenylalanine, this CDR3 has 13 amino acids. Just the 39-base CDR3 DNA is kept, in frame starting at base 1. V gives up 2 bases and J gives up 2 bases, and the segment between their germline ends measures 7 bases. For CDR1 and CDR2, the germline V gene (reference sequence) lists SGHNT and YYREEE.